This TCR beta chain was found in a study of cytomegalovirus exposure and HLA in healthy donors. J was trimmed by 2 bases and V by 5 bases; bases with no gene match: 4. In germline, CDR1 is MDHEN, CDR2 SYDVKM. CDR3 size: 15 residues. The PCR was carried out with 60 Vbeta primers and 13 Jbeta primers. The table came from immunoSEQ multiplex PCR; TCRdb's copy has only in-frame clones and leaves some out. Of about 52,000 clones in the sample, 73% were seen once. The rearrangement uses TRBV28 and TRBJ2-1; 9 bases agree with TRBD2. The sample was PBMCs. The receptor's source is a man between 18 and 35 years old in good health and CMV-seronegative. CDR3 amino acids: CASSPSGATYNEQFF. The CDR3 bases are TGTGCCAGCAGTCCTAGCGGGGCAACCTACAATGAGCAGTTCTTC.